These 10 T cell receptor beta chains were all obtained from the same sample, sequenced in a study of cytomegalovirus exposure and HLA in healthy donors. 60 Vbeta and 13 Jbeta primers were used in PCR. TCRdb keeps only in-frame clones here, not all; method: immunoSEQ multiplex PCR. The data hold about 110,000 clones, with 60% to 85% observed a single time. The sequenced sample consisted of PBMCs. Receptors originate from a male donor in good health and CMV-seropositive.

This chain joins TRBV6-5 and TRBJ2-2, with TRBD1 matching over 8 bases. Per the germline V gene, CDR1 is MNHEY and CDR2 is SVGAGI. The CDR3 is made up of 13 amino acids. V trimming: 6 bases; J trimming: 6 bases; junction bases outside the gene matches: 3. The CDR3 DNA reads as TGTGCCAGCAGAGGACAGGGCCCCGGGGAGCTGTTTTTT. It codes for CASRGQGPGELFF.

The chain uses TRBV5-6 and TRBJ2-3; maybe TRBD2 (5 bases). The CDR3 has 12 amino acids. The germline V and J ends were trimmed by 3 bases and 8 bases, with 10 bases remaining between them. Per the germline V gene, CDR1 is SGHDT and CDR2 is YYEEEE. This CDR3 reads CASSSYEGTQYF. CDR3 bases: TGTGCCAGCAGCTCGTACGAGGGTACGCAGTATTTT.

The chain joins TRBV7-8 to TRBJ1-3; a weak D match, TRBD1 (5 bases). CDR1 and CDR2 from the germline V gene are SGHVS and FQNEAQ. There are 14 residues in the CDR3. V dropped 3 bases and J dropped 1 base, with 7 bases sitting between them. The CDR3 sequence is CASSFGGSGNTIYF. For the CDR3, the DNA is TGTGCCAGCAGCTTCGGGGGTTCTGGAAACACCATATATTTT.

The rearrangement uses TRBV7-9 and TRBJ1-2; tentatively, D is TRBD1 (5 bases). The V and J ends lost 2 bases and 1 base respectively, with 8 bases between them. This CDR3 has 14 amino acids. Germline lookup yields CDR1 SEHNR and CDR2 FQNEAQ (reference sequence). The CDR3, as DNA: TGTGCCAGCAGCTTATCAGGGAATAACTATGGCTACACCTTC. Protein product: CASSLSGNNYGYTF.

The chain combines TRBV28 with TRBJ1-5; D not resolved. V was cut by 6 bases and J by 8 bases, with 14 bases left in between. This CDR3 comprises 13 residues. Germline V CDR1 and CDR2: MDHEN, SYDVKM. The CDR3 sequence is CASRASPMEPQHF. The CDR3 DNA sequence: TGTGCCAGCAGAGCGAGCCCGATGGAGCCCCAGCATTTT.

V is TRBV15 and J is TRBJ1-5; 8 nucleotides line up with TRBD1. The germline V gene encodes CDR1 LNHNV and CDR2 YYDKDF (reference sequence). V trimming: 0 bases; J trimming: 3 bases; junction bases outside the gene matches: 4. The CDR3 is 16 amino acids. CDR3 in DNA: TGTGCCACCAGCAGAGATAGGACAGGGCTCAATCAGCCCCAGCATTTT. It is translated as CATSRDRTGLNQPQHF.

V usage is TRBV6-5 and J usage is TRBJ1-1; possible D gene TRBD1, 5 bases. Germline V lookup: CDR1 MNHEY, CDR2 SVGAGI. Trimming removed 5 bases from V and 5 bases from J, with 15 bases in between. The CDR3 is 14 amino acids. Here the CDR3 reads CASSLGVEWTEAFF. Here the CDR3 DNA reads TGTGCCAGCAGTCTAGGGGTAGAATGGACTGAAGCTTTCTTT.

This chain joins TRBV30 and TRBJ2-2, with a possible D match to TRBD2 (5 bases). Germline V lookup: CDR1 GTSNPN, CDR2 SVGIG (reference sequence). CDR3 size: 13 residues. V was shortened by 5 bases and J by 4 bases, with 11 bases between the two germline ends. CDR3 sequence reads: CAWDGSGTGELFF. The CDR3 DNA sequence: TGTGCCTGGGATGGGAGTGGCACCGGGGAGCTGTTTTTT.

This chain connects TRBV14 to TRBJ2-5, with 7 bases aligning to TRBD1. With 3 bases clipped from V and 2 bases from J, the junction kept 9 bases outside the gene matches. The CDR3 has 16 amino acids. CDR1 SGHDN and CDR2 FVKESK come from the germline V gene. CDR3 residues: CASSQGWGQTQETQYF. The CDR3 DNA reads as TGTGCCAGCAGCCAGGGGTGGGGACAGACACAAGAGACCCAGTACTTC. The variable domain in full, with the rest retrieved from reference TRBV14 and TRBJ2-5, is EAGVTQFPSHSVIEKGQTVTLRCDPISGHDNLYWYRRVMGKEIKFLLHFVKESKQDESGMPNNRFLAERTGGTYSTLKVQPAELEDSGVYFCASSQGWGQTQETQYFGPGTRLLVL.

Only a few counts were recorded for this clone. The J gene is TRBJ2-7, the V gene TRBV6-6; 10 nucleotides align to TRBD1. This CDR3 has 13 amino acids. The ends lost 6 bases at V and 5 bases at J; junction bases unmatched: 4. CDR1 is MNHNY and CDR2 is SVGAGI in the germline V gene (reference sequence). CDR3 coding DNA: TGTGCCAGCAGGCGGGACAGGGGCCACGAGCAGTACTTC. This sequence encodes CASRRDRGHEQYF.